Here is one T cell receptor (beta chain) with its context. The study used a library that attached unique molecular identifiers to individual cDNA molecules. TCRdb ran MiXCR on the 5' RACE reads and lists one entry per CDR3 protein. The repertoire holds 81,000 or so distinct CDR3 sequences, with 7.7% as singletons. The data were taken from a study of human T cells and chemical hapten exposure. Unfractionated whole blood was the source of the extracted total RNA. This TCR was recovered from a male donor in good health.

The CDR3 reads CASSSDAISGNTIYF. DNA of the CDR3: TGTGCCAGCAGTTCGGACGCCATCTCTGGAAACACCATATATTTT. The gene calls are TRBV6-5 and TRBJ1-3; no definite D call. Per the germline V gene, CDR1 is MNHEY and CDR2 is SVGAGI. CDR3 length: 15 residues. With 4 bases removed from V and 0 bases from J, the gap between germline ends came to 10 bases.